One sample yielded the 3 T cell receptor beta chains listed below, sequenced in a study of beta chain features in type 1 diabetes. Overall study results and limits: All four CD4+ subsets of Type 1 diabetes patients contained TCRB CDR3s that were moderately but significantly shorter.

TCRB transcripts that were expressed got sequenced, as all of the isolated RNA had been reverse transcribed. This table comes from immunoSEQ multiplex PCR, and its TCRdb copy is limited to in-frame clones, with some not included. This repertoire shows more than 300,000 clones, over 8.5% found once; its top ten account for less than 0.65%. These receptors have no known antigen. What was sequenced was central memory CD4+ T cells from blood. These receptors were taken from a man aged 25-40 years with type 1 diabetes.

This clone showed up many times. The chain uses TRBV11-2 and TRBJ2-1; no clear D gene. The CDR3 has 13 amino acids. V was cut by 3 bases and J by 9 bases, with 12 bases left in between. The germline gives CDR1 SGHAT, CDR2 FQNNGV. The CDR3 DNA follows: TGTGCCAGCAGCTTTAAGACCAGATCTGAGCAGTTCTTC. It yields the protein CASSFKTRSEQFF.

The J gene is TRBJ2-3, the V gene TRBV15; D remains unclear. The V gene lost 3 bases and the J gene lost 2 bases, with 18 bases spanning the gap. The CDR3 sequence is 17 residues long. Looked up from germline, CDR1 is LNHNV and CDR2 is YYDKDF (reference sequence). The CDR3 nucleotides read TGTGCCACCAGCAGCCCTCAAGACGCAGATGTCACAGATACGCAGTATTTT. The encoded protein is CATSSPQDADVTDTQYF.

CDR3 in amino acids: CASSIIGTALMNTEAFF. As DNA, the CDR3 is TGTGCCAGTAGTATAATCGGGACAGCCTTGATGAACACTGAAGCTTTCTTT. The chain links TRBV19 to TRBJ1-1; TRBD1 agrees at 7 bases. Germline V lookup: CDR1 LNHDA, CDR2 SQIVND (reference sequence). V lost 2 bases and J lost 0; bases outside the gene matches: 9. This CDR3 is built from 17 residues.